This T cell receptor beta chain appears in the sequencing data of a study of cytotoxic CD8 clonotypes in ibrutinib-treated CLL. Overall study results and limits: Baseline clonality, above age-matched healthy donor levels, tracked circulating CD8+ T-cell counts. Public clonotypes occurred uncommonly; on treatment, they contracted or remained stable.

Data came from immunoSEQ multiplex PCR; TCRdb stores just in-frame clones and leaves some out. The sample consists of 60,000 to 65,000 clones, around three fifths of them appearing once. The V segment lost 2 bases and the J segment 0 bases; nucleotides outside the gene matches: 3. The CDR3 loop spans 17 amino acids. The germline V gene encodes CDR1 MNHEY and CDR2 SMNVEV (reference sequence). Details on this clone: The antigen is not known.

Material: PBMCs, obtained after 12 months of ibrutinib treatment. This chain connects TRBV27 to TRBJ2-6; 8 bases agree with TRBD1. The receptor was isolated from a human donor with chronic lymphocytic leukemia. This chain's CDR3 is CASSLRDRSSGANVLTF. Here the CDR3 DNA reads TGTGCCAGCAGTTTAAGGGACAGGAGCTCTGGGGCCAACGTCCTGACTTTC.